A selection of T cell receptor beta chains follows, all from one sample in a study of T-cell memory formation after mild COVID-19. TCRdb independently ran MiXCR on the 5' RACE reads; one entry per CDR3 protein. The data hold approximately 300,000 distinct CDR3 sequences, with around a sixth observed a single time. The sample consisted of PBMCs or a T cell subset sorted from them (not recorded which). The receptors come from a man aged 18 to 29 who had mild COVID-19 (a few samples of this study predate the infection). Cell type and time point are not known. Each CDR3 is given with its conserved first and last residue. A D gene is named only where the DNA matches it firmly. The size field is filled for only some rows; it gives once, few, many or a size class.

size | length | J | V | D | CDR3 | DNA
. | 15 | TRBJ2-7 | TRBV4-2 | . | CASSQGGEWVYEQYF | TGTGCCAGCAGCCAAGGAGGGGAATGGGTCTACGAGCAGTACTTC
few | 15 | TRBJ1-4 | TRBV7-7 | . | CASSPGQTTNEKLFF | TGTGCTAGCAGCCCTGGACAGACAACTAATGAAAAACTGTTTTTT
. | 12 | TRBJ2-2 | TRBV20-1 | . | CSEVANTGELFF | TGCAGTGAGGTTGCGAACACCGGGGAGCTGTTTTTT
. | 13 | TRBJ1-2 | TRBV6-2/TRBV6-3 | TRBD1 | CASRDSSFYGYTF | TGTGCCAGCCGGGACAGCAGTTTCTATGGCTACACCTTC
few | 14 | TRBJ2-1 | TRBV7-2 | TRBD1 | CASSRQGRYNEQFF | TGTGCCAGCAGCCGACAGGGCCGGTACAATGAGCAGTTCTTC
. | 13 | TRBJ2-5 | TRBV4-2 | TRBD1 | CASSQTGDETQYF | TGTGCCAGCAGCCAAACAGGGGACGAGACCCAGTACTTC
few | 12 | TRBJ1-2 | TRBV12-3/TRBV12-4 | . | CASSLSIYGYTF | TGTGCCAGCAGTTTGAGTATCTATGGCTACACCTTC
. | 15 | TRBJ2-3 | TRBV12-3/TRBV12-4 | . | CASSSDPASTDTQYF | TGTGCCAGCAGTTCCGATCCGGCTAGCACAGATACGCAGTATTTT
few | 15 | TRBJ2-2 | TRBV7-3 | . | CASSLSTQNTGELFF | TGTGCCAGCAGCTTAAGCACGCAGAACACCGGGGAGCTGTTTTTT
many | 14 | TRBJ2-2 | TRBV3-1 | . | CASSQFIAAGELFF | TGTGCCAGCAGCCAATTCATAGCCGCCGGGGAGCTGTTTTTT
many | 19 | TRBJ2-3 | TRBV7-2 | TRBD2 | CASSLGLAGGPSSTDTQYF | TGTGCCAGCAGCTTAGGGCTAGCGGGGGGCCCTTCTAGCACAGATACGCAGTATTTT
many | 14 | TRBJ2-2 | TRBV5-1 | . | CASSFRGDTGELFF | TGCGCCAGCAGCTTCAGGGGGGACACCGGGGAGCTGTTTTTT
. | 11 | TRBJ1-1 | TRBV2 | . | CASSLDREAFF | TGTGCCAGCAGCCTCGACAGAGAAGCTTTCTTT
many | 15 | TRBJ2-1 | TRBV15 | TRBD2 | CATSSGLAGKNEQFF | TGTGCCACCAGCAGTGGACTAGCGGGGAAGAATGAGCAGTTCTTC
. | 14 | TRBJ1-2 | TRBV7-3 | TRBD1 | CASSQGTGPYGYTF | TGTGCCAGCAGCCAGGGGACAGGGCCCTATGGCTACACCTTC
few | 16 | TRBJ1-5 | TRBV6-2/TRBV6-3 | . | CASIDGGLRSNQPQHF | TGTGCCAGCATTGACGGGGGGCTACGGTCCAATCAGCCCCAGCATTTT
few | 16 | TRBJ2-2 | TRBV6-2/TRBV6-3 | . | CASRYRAQTSTGELFF | TGTGCCAGCAGGTACAGGGCACAAACCTCGACCGGGGAGCTGTTTTTT
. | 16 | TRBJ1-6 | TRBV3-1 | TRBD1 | CASSQWTGSFNSPLHF | TGTGCCAGCAGCCAGTGGACAGGGAGCTTTAATTCACCCCTCCACTTT
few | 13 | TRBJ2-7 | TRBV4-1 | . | CASSRIYTYEQYF | TGCGCCAGCAGCCGTATCTACACCTACGAGCAGTACTTC
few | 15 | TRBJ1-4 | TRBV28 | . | CASSSGHGTNEKLFF | TGTGCCAGCAGTTCCGGACATGGAACTAATGAAAAACTGTTTTTT
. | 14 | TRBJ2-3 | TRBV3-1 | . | CASSHSPFTDTQYF | TGTGCCAGCAGCCATTCTCCTTTTACAGATACGCAGTATTTT
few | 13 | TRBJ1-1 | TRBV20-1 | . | CSARAGMDTEAFF | TGCAGTGCTAGGGCAGGGATGGACACTGAAGCTTTCTTT
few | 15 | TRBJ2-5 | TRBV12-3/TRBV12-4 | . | CASSRWGVGEETQYF | TGTGCCAGCAGTCGATGGGGCGTTGGGGAGGAGACCCAGTACTTC
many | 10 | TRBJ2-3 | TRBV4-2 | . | CASGRDTQYF | TGTGCCAGCGGCCGAGATACGCAGTATTTT
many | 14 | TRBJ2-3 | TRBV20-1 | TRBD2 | CSARGTSGSNTQYF | TGCAGTGCTAGGGGGACTAGCGGGTCCAATACGCAGTATTTT
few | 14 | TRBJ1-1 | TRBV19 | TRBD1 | CASSFRQGAAEAFF | TGTGCCAGTAGTTTTCGACAGGGGGCCGCTGAAGCTTTCTTT
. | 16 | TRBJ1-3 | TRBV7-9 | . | CASSFTRRSSGNTIYF | TGTGCCAGCAGCTTTACACGACGGAGCTCTGGAAACACCATATATTTT
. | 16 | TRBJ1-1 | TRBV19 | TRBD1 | CASSERQGRRDTEAFF | TGTGCCAGTAGTGAAAGACAGGGGCGCCGAGACACTGAAGCTTTCTTT
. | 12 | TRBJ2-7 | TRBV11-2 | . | CASSPGLGEQYF | TGTGCCAGCAGCCCCGGGCTCGGTGAGCAGTACTTC
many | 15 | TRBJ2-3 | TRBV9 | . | CASSVGQGLTDTQYF | TGTGCCAGCAGCGTAGGGCAGGGGCTGACAGATACGCAGTATTTT
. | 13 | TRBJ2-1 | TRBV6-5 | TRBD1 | CASRNDRGNEQFF | TGTGCCAGCAGGAACGACAGGGGGAATGAGCAGTTCTTC
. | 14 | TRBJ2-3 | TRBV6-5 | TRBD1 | CASSLDRAADTQYF | TGTGCCAGCAGCCTCGACAGGGCAGCAGATACGCAGTATTTT
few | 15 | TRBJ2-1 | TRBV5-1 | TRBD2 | CASTLLAGGLNEQFF | TGCGCCAGTACCCTCTTAGCGGGGGGCCTCAATGAGCAGTTCTTC
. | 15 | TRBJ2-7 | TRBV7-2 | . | CASSLDGGDSYEQYF | TGTGCCAGCAGCTTAGATGGCGGGGACTCCTACGAGCAGTACTTC
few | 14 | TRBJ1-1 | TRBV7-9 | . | CASSLRDRDTEAFF | TGTGCCAGCAGCCTCAGGGATAGAGACACTGAAGCTTTCTTT
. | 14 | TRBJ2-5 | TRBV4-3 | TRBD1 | CASSPGQGYQTQYF | TGCGCCAGCAGCCCCGGACAGGGGTATCAGACCCAGTACTTC
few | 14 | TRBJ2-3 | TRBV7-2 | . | CAGERGDGTDTQYF | TGTGCCGGAGAAAGGGGGGATGGAACAGATACGCAGTATTTT
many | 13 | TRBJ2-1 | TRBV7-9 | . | CASSSSGYNEQFF | TGTGCCAGCAGCTCGTCAGGGTACAATGAGCAGTTCTTC
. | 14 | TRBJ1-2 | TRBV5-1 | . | CASSGPGPTYGYTF | TGCGCCAGCAGCGGACCGGGACCGACCTATGGCTACACCTTC
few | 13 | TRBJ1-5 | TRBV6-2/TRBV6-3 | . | CASSFTGLQPQHF | TGTGCCAGCAGTTTCACAGGGTTACAGCCCCAGCATTTT
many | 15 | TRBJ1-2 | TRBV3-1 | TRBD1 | CASSPAGGGNYGYTF | TGTGCCAGCAGCCCAGCAGGGGGAGGCAACTATGGCTACACCTTC
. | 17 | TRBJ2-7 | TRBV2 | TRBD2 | CASRGEGLASWVVEQYF | TGTGCCAGCAGGGGCGAAGGACTAGCCTCCTGGGTAGTCGAGCAGTACTTC
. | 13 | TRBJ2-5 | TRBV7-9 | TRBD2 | CAGRLAEQETQYF | TGTGCCGGGCGACTAGCGGAACAAGAGACCCAGTACTTC
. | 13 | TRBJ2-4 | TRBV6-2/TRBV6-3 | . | CASSYVSGLIQYF | TGTGCCAGCAGTTACGTGTCCGGGCTCATTCAGTACTTC
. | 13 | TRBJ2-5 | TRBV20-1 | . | CSPSKGSKETQYF | TGCAGTCCGTCGAAGGGCAGCAAAGAGACCCAGTACTTC
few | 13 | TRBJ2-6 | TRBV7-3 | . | CASSEIGANVLTF | TGTGCCAGCAGCGAGATCGGGGCCAACGTCCTGACTTTC
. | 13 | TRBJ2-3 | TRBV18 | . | CASSPTPTDTQYF | TGTGCCAGCTCACCTACCCCCACAGATACGCAGTATTTT
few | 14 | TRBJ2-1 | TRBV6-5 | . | CASSYVTTRHEQFF | TGTGCCAGCAGTTATGTGACAACGCGGCATGAGCAGTTCTTC
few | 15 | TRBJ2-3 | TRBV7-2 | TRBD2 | CASSLVGGITDTQYF | TGTGCCAGCAGCTTAGTCGGGGGGATCACAGATACGCAGTATTTT